This TCR beta chain was sequenced in a study of T cells in Graves' hyperthyroidism and ophthalmopathy. Study-wide findings and caveats: Stable hyperthyroidism and ophthalmopathy were separated using 13 V-J signatures. Blood held most thyroid clonotypes expanded above 0.001 frequency.

The diagnoses drew upon clinical symptoms, serum thyroxine and TRAb, thyroid ultrasound and orbital computed tomography. In the case of this clonotype: What it recognizes is unknown.

TCR beta CDR3 sequences were amplified from RNA transcripts. First-round RT-PCR of the TCR CDR3 relied on the HTBI primer set. TCRdb reprocessed the multiplex PCR reads with MiXCR, giving one entry per CDR3 protein. The sample includes about 500,000 distinct CDR3 sequences, approximately 48% of them seen just once. The sample comprised peripheral blood or thyroid tissue (not recorded which). The clonotype originates from an adult woman with Graves' disease, either hyperthyroidism or ophthalmopathy (not recorded which).

CDR3 DNA: TGTGCCAGTAGTAACGACAGGGCCCGCCTCACCGGGGAGCTGTTTTTT. It yields the protein CASSNDRARLTGELFF. V is TRBV19 and J is TRBJ2-2, with 7 bases identical to TRBD1. Germline V gene lookup returns CDR1 LNHDA and CDR2 SQIVND (reference sequence). This CDR3 has 16 amino acids. J was trimmed by 4 bases and V by 4 bases; bases with no gene match: 9.